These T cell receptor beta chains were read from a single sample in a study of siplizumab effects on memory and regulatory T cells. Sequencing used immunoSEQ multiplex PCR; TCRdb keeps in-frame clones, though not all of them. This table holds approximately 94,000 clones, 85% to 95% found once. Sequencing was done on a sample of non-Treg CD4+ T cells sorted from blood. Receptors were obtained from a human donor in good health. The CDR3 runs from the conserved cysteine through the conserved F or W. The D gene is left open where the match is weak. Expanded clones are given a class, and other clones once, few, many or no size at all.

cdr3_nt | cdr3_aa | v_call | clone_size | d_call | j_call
TGTGCCAGCAGTGGGTCTCAGGGGGTTAGCACCGGGGAGCTGTTTTTT | CASSGSQGVSTGELFF | TRBV2 | NA | TRBD1 | TRBJ2-2
TGTGCCAGCAGCTTGGTTGTATCGGATCCCAAAGATACGCAGTATTTT | CASSLVVSDPKDTQYF | TRBV5-6 | once | NA | TRBJ2-3
TGTGCCAGCTCACCTTCGGGACTGAATAATCAGCCCCAGCATTTT | CASSPSGLNNQPQHF | TRBV18 | NA | NA | TRBJ1-5
TGTGCCAGCTCACCCTCTCACGAGCAGTACTTC | CASSPSHEQYF | TRBV18 | NA | NA | TRBJ2-7
TGTGCCAGCAGCTTAGCCCGGGAGCCTGACACAGATACGCAGTATTTT | CASSLAREPDTDTQYF | TRBV13 | NA | NA | TRBJ2-3
TGTGCCAGCAGCGTAGATCAGGATACGCAGTATTTT | CASSVDQDTQYF | TRBV9 | once | NA | TRBJ2-3
TGCAGCGTCGCCACTCTAGCGACCGAGGAGTATTTT | CSVATLATEEYF | TRBV29-1 | NA | NA | TRBJ2-3
TGTGCCAGCAGTTCTTACAGGGGCTACAATGAGCAGTTCTTC | CASSSYRGYNEQFF | TRBV28 | NA | TRBD1 | TRBJ2-1
TGTGCCAGCAGCCCGCAGGGACAGGGCCTCTCCTACGAGCAGTACTTC | CASSPQGQGLSYEQYF | TRBV7-9 | NA | TRBD1 | TRBJ2-7
TGTGCCAGCAGCGTAGTTAGCGGGGTGGGGAATGAGCAGTTCTTC | CASSVVSGVGNEQFF | TRBV9 | NA | TRBD2 | TRBJ2-1
TGTGCCAGCGGGGGGCAGGGCAGCACAGATACGCAGTATTTT | CASGGQGSTDTQYF | TRBV19 | NA | NA | TRBJ2-3
TGTGCCAGTAGCCTACTCGTAGCGGGAACCGACTACAATGAGCAGTTCTTC | CASSLLVAGTDYNEQFF | TRBV19 | NA | TRBD2 | TRBJ2-1
TGTGCCAGTACCCCAAGACACGGGGGGCTGGTCAATCAGCCCCAGCATTTT | CASTPRHGGLVNQPQHF | TRBV19 | NA | NA | TRBJ1-5
TGTGCCATCAGGGTGACAGGGAACACTGAAGCTTTCTTT | CAIRVTGNTEAFF | TRBV10-3 | NA | NA | TRBJ1-1
TGTGCCAGCAGCCCCGGGACTAGCGGGAGCTATGAGCAGTTCTTC | CASSPGTSGSYEQFF | TRBV7-3 | NA | TRBD2 | TRBJ2-1
TGCGCCAGCAGCCTTAACGGACTAGCTTCCTACAATGAGCAGTTCTTC | CASSLNGLASYNEQFF | TRBV4-1 | NA | TRBD2 | TRBJ2-1
TGCGCCAGCCACGGCGGTTTGGGGTTAATTGTTACGGAGACCCAGTACTTC | CASHGGLGLIVTETQYF | TRBV5-1 | NA | NA | TRBJ2-5
TGTGCCAGTAGCCGACGGGCCATGGGTGGAGAGACCCAGTACTTC | CASSRRAMGGETQYF | TRBV19 | NA | NA | TRBJ2-5
TGTGCCAGCAGCCGGTATCTCTCCTCGGGTGAGCAGTTCTTC | CASSRYLSSGEQFF | TRBV7-3 | NA | NA | TRBJ2-1
TGCGCCAGCAGCCAAGATCGGGGAGGGCGGGATGAGCAGTTCTTC | CASSQDRGGRDEQFF | TRBV4-1 | once | TRBD2 | TRBJ2-1
TGTGCCAGCAGTCCCGGGACAGGGAGGGTAAACATTCAGTACTTC | CASSPGTGRVNIQYF | TRBV28 | NA | TRBD1 | TRBJ2-4
TGTGCCAGCAGCTCGGGACTAGCGGGATACGAGCAGTACTTC | CASSSGLAGYEQYF | TRBV11-1 | NA | TRBD2 | TRBJ2-7
TGTGCCAGCAGTGTATACAGGGAGACTGAAGCTTTCTTT | CASSVYRETEAFF | TRBV6-1 | NA | NA | TRBJ1-1
TGTGCCAGCTCACCTCCTTGGGGGCCGAATCAGCCCCAGCATTTT | CASSPPWGPNQPQHF | TRBV18 | NA | NA | TRBJ1-5
TGTGCCAGCAGCCCACGGACGAGGGAAGGGTACGAGCAGTACTTC | CASSPRTREGYEQYF | TRBV9 | NA | NA | TRBJ2-7
TGCGCCAGCAGCCAAGAAGGGGCGGGAGGGCCGTTTGGCGAGCAGTACTTC | CASSQEGAGGPFGEQYF | TRBV4-1 | once | TRBD2 | TRBJ2-7
TGTGCCAGCAGTTTTAATGGGGTCACCGGGGAGCTGTTTTTT | CASSFNGVTGELFF | TRBV27 | NA | NA | TRBJ2-2
TGTGCCAGCAGTGTGGTTAGCGGGATCTACGAGCAGTACTTC | CASSVVSGIYEQYF | TRBV6-1 | NA | TRBD2 | TRBJ2-7
TGTGCCAGCAGCCCCCGAGGGGAGCTAACCTACAATGAGCAGTTCTTC | CASSPRGELTYNEQFF | TRBV5-5 | NA | NA | TRBJ2-1
TGTGCCAGTAGAGTCCCGGGACTAGCGGTGAACAATGAGCAGTTCTTC | CASRVPGLAVNNEQFF | TRBV19 | NA | TRBD2 | TRBJ2-1
TGTGCCAGCAGCCGAGGAACTAGCGGGAGGGCCCCGGATACGCAGTATTTT | CASSRGTSGRAPDTQYF | TRBV11-2 | NA | TRBD2 | TRBJ2-3
TGTGCCAGCAGTTCCCCGGGACAGGATTCACCCCTCCACTTT | CASSSPGQDSPLHF | TRBV28 | NA | TRBD1 | TRBJ1-6
TGTGCCTGCGGGAGGGGGGGAAATAGAGAAAATGAAAAACTGTTTTTT | CACGRGGNRENEKLFF | TRBV19 | NA | NA | TRBJ1-4
TGTGCCAGCAGTGAAGAAGGACACTATGGCTACACCTTC | CASSEEGHYGYTF | TRBV2 | NA | NA | TRBJ1-2
TGTGCCAGTCTGCACTCTGCGACAGGGGTTCGGAGCAATCAGCCCCAGCATTTT | CASLHSATGVRSNQPQHF | TRBV19 | NA | TRBD1 | TRBJ1-5
TGTGCCAGCAGCTTGGTAGGCGGCCTCTTGCAGTTCTTC | CASSLVGGLLQFF | TRBV5-4 | NA | NA | TRBJ2-1
TGTGCCAGCGGAAGACTAGCGGGAGGAAGGCAGAACACCGGGGAGCTGTTTTTT | CASGRLAGGRQNTGELFF | TRBV28 | once | TRBD2 | TRBJ2-2
TGTGCCAGCAGCTCCACAGGCGGGAGGGTGGCTAATGAGCAGTTCTTC | CASSSTGGRVANEQFF | TRBV7-3 | NA | TRBD2 | TRBJ2-1
TGTGCCAGCAGTCGGGCTCAACCAACCCTTAACTATGGCTACACCTTC | CASSRAQPTLNYGYTF | TRBV28 | once | NA | TRBJ1-2
TGTGCCAGCAGTTTCGACGGGACTAGCGGGTCTCAGCAGTTCTTC | CASSFDGTSGSQQFF | TRBV28 | once | TRBD2 | TRBJ2-1
TGTGCCAGCAGCTTGATTACAGGGAAAGAGGAACTGCAGTATTTT | CASSLITGKEELQYF | TRBV5-6 | once | NA | TRBJ2-3
TGTGCCAGCTCACCACAGGGAAACCAAGAGACCCAGTACTTC | CASSPQGNQETQYF | TRBV18 | NA | NA | TRBJ2-5
TGTGCCAGCAGCCAAGCGGGAGCAAGCTCCTACGAGCAGTACTTC | CASSQAGASSYEQYF | TRBV7-9 | NA | TRBD2 | TRBJ2-7
TGCGCCAGCAGCAGTTCCGGGACTAGCGGGGCCACAGATACGCAGTATTTT | CASSSSGTSGATDTQYF | TRBV5-1 | NA | TRBD2 | TRBJ2-3
TGTGCCAGCAGCAACGGACTAGCGATTAGCACAGATACGCAGTATTTT | CASSNGLAISTDTQYF | TRBV7-9 | NA | TRBD2 | TRBJ2-3
TGCAGCGTTGATGTGACTAGCGGGAGGGCCGAGCAGTACTTC | CSVDVTSGRAEQYF | TRBV29-1 | NA | TRBD2 | TRBJ2-7
TGTGCCAGCAGCGGGACTAGCGGACAAAACACCGGGGAGCTGTTTTTT | CASSGTSGQNTGELFF | TRBV6-6 | NA | TRBD2 | TRBJ2-2
TGTGCCAGCAGCTTGACCGGGACATTCTCCGAGCAGTACTTC | CASSLTGTFSEQYF | TRBV11-2 | NA | NA | TRBJ2-7
TGTGCCAGCAGCGGATTCTCTAGCGGGAGTTTCTACAATGAGCAGTTCTTC | CASSGFSSGSFYNEQFF | TRBV7-2 | once | TRBD2 | TRBJ2-1
TGTGCCAGTAGTATAGGCAGTAACAATCAGCCCCAGCATTTT | CASSIGSNNQPQHF | TRBV19 | NA | NA | TRBJ1-5
TGTGCCAGTAGTTTTCAACAAGAGACCCAGTACTTC | CASSFQQETQYF | TRBV19 | once | NA | TRBJ2-5
TGTGCCAGCAGGCCCACTAGGCTCACAGATACGCAGTATTTT | CASRPTRLTDTQYF | TRBV6-5 | NA | NA | TRBJ2-3
TGTGCCAGCAGCCGGAACCAGCCCCAGCATTTT | CASSRNQPQHF | TRBV6-5 | once | NA | TRBJ1-5
TGTGCCAGCAGCCAAGACCCCAAGAATAACTATGGCTACACCTTC | CASSQDPKNNYGYTF | TRBV14 | NA | NA | TRBJ1-2